The text below deals with one T cell receptor beta chain. The antigen is unknown. These data are taken from a study of T cell responses to AZD1222 COVID-19 vaccine. Per germline, CDR1 LNHDA and CDR2 SQIVND (reference sequence). Deletions cut 3 bases from V and 0 bases from J, with 12 bases between. The CDR3 contains 16 residues. Regarding the study as a whole: Donor demographics were predominantly white British with a female majority; clonal diversity may be underestimated. Researchers report vaccine-associated CD4 TCRs spanning spike, with dominance at 160-218 and 743-854. In the spike-specific TCR repertoire, nearly half reportedly target unmutated variant regions.

Libraries were prepared by immunoSEQ multiplex PCR; TCRdb keeps only in-frame clonotypes and omits some of them. Of tens of thousands of clones listed, 75% to 85% were seen once; the top ten hold 45% to 60%. The rearrangement links TRBV19 to TRBJ1-5; the D is unclear. This clonotype was obtained from an adult in good health. The sequenced sample was peripheral blood, obtained on day 0 of AZD1222 vaccination. CDR3 sequence: CASSISPGISNQPQHF. The CDR3 DNA reads as TGTGCCAGTAGTATTTCCCCCGGGATTAGCAATCAGCCCCAGCATTTT. The full variable domain, its missing parts supplied by reference TRBV19 and TRBJ1-5, is DGGITQSPKYLFRKEGQNVTLSCEQNLNHDAMYWYRQDPGQGLRLIYYSQIVNDFQKGDIAEGYSVSREKKESFPLTVTSAQKNPTAFYLCASSISPGISNQPQHFGDGTRLSIL.